The clone carrying this T cell receptor beta chain was observed many times. As yet, its antigen is unknown. The CDR3 runs to 15 residues. Germline V CDR1 and CDR2: SGHRS, YFSETQ. Trimming shortened V by 1 base and J by 5 bases, and 15 bases separated the two germline ends. The record originates from a study of post-analysis software for immune sequencing data. Tagging with unique molecular identifiers was a feature of the TCR beta cDNA libraries. MiXCR, applied by TCRdb to the PCR reads, yields one record per CDR3 protein. The table lists about 200,000 distinct CDR3 sequences, 29% of them singletons. Study-wide findings and caveats: TRBV segments more frequent in patients than in controls numbered roughly 5 and included TRBV5-6, TRBV5-1 and TRBV20-1. Samples from one preparation batch, clustered by F measure, grouped strongly together.

V usage is TRBV5-1 and J usage is TRBJ2-5, with TRBD1 as a possible D gene (6 bases). The specimen was blood. The sequence derives from a girl younger than 18 with multiple sclerosis. CDR3 region: CASSLTTGPWETQYF. CDR3 nucleotides: TGCGCCAGCAGCTTGACTACAGGGCCGTGGGAGACCCAGTACTTC. The full variable domain, rest sourced from reference TRBV5-1 and TRBJ2-5, is KAGVTQTPRYLIKTRGQQVTLSCSPISGHRSVSWYQQTPGQGLQFLFEYFSETQRNKGNFPGRFSGRQFSNSRSEMNVSTLELGDSALYLCASSLTTGPWETQYFGPGTRLLVL.